Here is one T cell receptor beta chain with its context. Antigen unknown. This sample was included in a study of vaccination effects on CD4 cells after COVID-19. Study results and caveats: Early post-infection timepoints were absent, and convalescent patients were few. Following vaccination, convalescents' spike-reactive clones were mostly new ones induced by the vaccine.

The CDR3 length is 14 residues. CDR1 is SGDLS, CDR2 YYNGEE, per germline. J was trimmed by 8 bases and V by 0 bases; bases with no gene match: 2. It was after nine to ten days of culture that CD4+ T cells were isolated. This individual contracted SARS-CoV-2 between March and December 2020, as verified by PCR. Researchers swapped half the medium for IL-2 medium on both days 3 and 7. Sequenced by immunoSEQ multiplex PCR; TCRdb stores in-frame clones only, minus some. Among 45,000 to 60,000 clones listed, about 76% were seen once. The source of this sequence is a human donor who had a prior SARS-CoV-2 infection. This chain links TRBV9 with TRBJ1-6; 7 bases line up with TRBD1. The material sequenced was CD4+ T cells from PBMCs cultured without peptide, taken before COVID-19 vaccination. CDR3 residues: CASSVAGGHSPLHF. The CDR3 DNA reads as TGTGCCAGCAGCGTAGCAGGGGGACATTCACCCCTCCACTTT.